These 19 T cell receptor beta chains share one sample of origin, sequenced in a study of blood T cell repertoires in COVID-19. Profiled with immunoSEQ multiplex PCR; TCRdb holds only in-frame clones, not every one. This table holds about 26,000 clones, 85% to 90% found once. The source material was peripheral blood. These receptors all come from a man between 65 and 79 years old with acute or convalescent COVID-19.

The CDR3 DNA is TGTGCCAGCAGCCCCGGGACAGAATTTGGCTACACCTTC. As protein: CASSPGTEFGYTF. V usage is TRBV11-2 and J usage is TRBJ1-2; 7 bases are a match to TRBD1. V gave up 5 bases and J gave up 7 bases; unmatched junction bases: 7. Germline V gene lookup returns CDR1 SGHAT and CDR2 FQNNGV. This CDR3 region has 13 residues.

The gene calls are TRBV5-5 and TRBJ1-2, with D hard to call. V was trimmed by 0 bases and J by 6 bases, leaving 18 bases between them. The CDR3 is 16 amino acids. Germline CDR1 is SGHKS and CDR2 is YYEKEE (reference sequence). This CDR3 is CASSLGHGGSLNGYTF. The CDR3 coding sequence is TGTGCCAGCAGCTTGGGACACGGTGGATCCCTGAATGGCTACACCTTC.

The rearrangement joins TRBV6-6 to TRBJ1-1; no clear D gene. The CDR3 totals 11 residues. Germline CDR1 and CDR2: MNHNY and SVGAGI (reference sequence). V was pared by 2 bases and J by 5 bases, with 3 bases between. The CDR3 bases are TGTGCCAGCAGTTACCATACTGAAGCTTTCTTT. It specifies CASSYHTEAFF.

This clone has only one observation. The chain has TRBV7-8 and TRBJ1-5; 8 bases are a match to TRBD1. Unmatched junction bases numbered 5, after V lost 5 bases and J lost 2 bases. The CDR3 spans 15 residues. Germline values: CDR1 SGHVS, CDR2 FQNEAQ. CDR3 region: CASSKLTGGNQPQHF. DNA for the CDR3: TGTGCCAGCAGCAAATTGACAGGGGGCAATCAGCCCCAGCATTTT.

The DNA for the CDR3 is TGCGCCAGCAGCCAAGTAAGCCGGAGTAATGAAAAACTGTTTTTT. Residues: CASSQVSRSNEKLFF. The chain is built from TRBV4-1 and TRBJ1-4; the D is unclear. CDR3 size: 15 residues. V lost 1 base, J lost 4 bases, and 10 bases lay in between. Looked up from germline, CDR1 is MGHRA and CDR2 is YSYEKL.

The chain combines TRBV11-2 with TRBJ1-1; D is ambiguous. V lost 5 bases and J lost 3, with 13 bases in between. Looked up from germline, CDR1 is SGHAT and CDR2 is FQNNGV. The CDR3 has 14 residues. The CDR3 protein is CASSRQMGDTEAFF. CDR3 nucleotides: TGTGCCAGCAGCCGGCAGATGGGCGACACTGAAGCTTTCTTT.

J is TRBJ2-7 and V is TRBV21-1; TRBD1, the D gene given by the table, was not confirmed from the DNA. TRBV21-1 is a known pseudogene. This CDR3 spans 15 amino acids. CDR3 nucleotides: TGTGCCAGCAAACTCGGGACACCCGAACTCTACGAGCAGTACTTC. The encoded protein is CASKLGTPELYEQYF.

This chain connects TRBV20-1 to TRBJ2-5, with D perhaps TRBD2 (6 bases). CDR1 is DFQATT and CDR2 is SNEGSKA in the germline V gene (reference sequence). V was cut by 3 bases and J by 4 bases, with 21 bases left in between. The CDR3 sequence is 16 residues long. The CDR3 protein is CSASFGLAGYGETQYF. The CDR3 DNA sequence: TGCAGTGCTAGTTTCGGCCTCGCGGGATACGGAGAGACCCAGTACTTC.

The chain combines TRBV29-1 with TRBJ2-1; possibly TRBD2 for D (5 bases). V was cut by 0 bases and J by 6 bases, with 15 bases left in between. This CDR3 contains 15 residues. Germline V lookup: CDR1 SQVTM, CDR2 ANQGSEA. The CDR3 spells CSVEELASRLNEQFF. The CDR3 DNA reads as TGCAGCGTTGAAGAGTTAGCTAGCCGGCTCAATGAGCAGTTCTTC.

The genes are TRBV7-3 and TRBJ2-1; TRBD2 matches at 7 bases. Germline CDR1 and CDR2: SGHTA and FQGTGA. The CDR3 spans 14 residues. J gave up 6 bases and V 0 bases, and 2 bases lay outside the gene matches. In nucleotides, the CDR3 is TGTGCCAGCAGCTTAACATCGGGAGGCAATGAGCAGTTCTTC. Translating it yields CASSLTSGGNEQFF.

The J gene is TRBJ1-2, the V gene TRBV24-1, with 11 positions matching TRBD1. The CDR3 covers 13 residues. Trimming cost V 7 bases and J 6 bases; bases outside gene matches: 3. Germline assignment: CDR1 KGHDR and CDR2 SFDVKD. Written as DNA, the CDR3 is TGTGCCACCAGGGGACAGGGGGGGAATGGCTACACCTTC. Translation: CATRGQGGNGYTF.

The chain combines TRBV2 with TRBJ1-1; D possibly corresponds to TRBD1 (5 bases). Germline V gene lookup returns CDR1 SNHLY and CDR2 FYNNEI. The V and J ends lost 3 bases and 4 bases respectively, with 9 bases between them. The CDR3 runs 13 residues. The DNA for the CDR3 is TGTGCCAGCAGTGAGCGGGGGGGCACTGAAGCTTTCTTT. Its translation: CASSERGGTEAFF. Full variable domain (rest looked up from reference TRBV2 and TRBJ1-1): EPEVTQTPSHQVTQMGQEVILRCVPISNHLYFYWYRQILGQKVEFLVSFYNNEISEKSEIFDDQFSVERPDGSNFTLKIRSTKLEDSAMYFCASSERGGTEAFFGQGTRLTVV.

This clone was counted a single time. The CDR3 protein is CASSPGSGRGEETQYF. DNA for the CDR3: TGTGCCAGCTCACCGGGAAGCGGGAGAGGGGAAGAGACCCAGTACTTC. The chain is built from TRBV18 and TRBJ2-5; 8 bases are shared with TRBD2. The V gene's germline CDR1 is KGHSH and CDR2 LQKENI. This CDR3 has 16 residues. The J segment lost 3 bases and the V segment lost 3 bases, leaving 9 bases of the junction unmatched.

The chain combines TRBV7-8 with TRBJ1-1; 8 bases align to TRBD1. The CDR3 totals 15 residues. The trim removed 5 bases at V and 1 base at J, leaving 6 bases unmatched. Germline V gene lookup returns CDR1 SGHVS and CDR2 FQNEAQ. The CDR3 region is CASSKDRAGNTEAFF. The CDR3 DNA reads TGTGCCAGCAGCAAGGACAGGGCGGGGAACACTGAAGCTTTCTTT.

The chain employs TRBV28 and TRBJ1-4; possibly TRBD1 for D (6 bases). Trimming took off 5 bases at V and 5 bases at J, with 15 bases between the two ends. The CDR3 is 15 residues long. Germline V gene sequence: CDR1 MDHEN, CDR2 SYDVKM. The CDR3: CASSPQGQLNEKLFF. The CDR3 coding sequence is TGTGCCAGCAGTCCCCAGGGACAACTCAATGAAAAACTGTTTTTT.

The chain uses TRBV7-3 and TRBJ2-7; tentative D call: TRBD1 (6 bases). The CDR3 sequence is 15 residues long. CDR1 SGHTA and CDR2 FQGTGA come from the germline V gene. Deletions cut 5 bases from V and 7 bases from J, with 21 bases between. CDR3 bases: TGTGCCAGCAGCCCCAAAACAGGGAGTTCTGAAGAGCAGTACTTC. This translates into CASSPKTGSSEEQYF.

CDR3 sequence (DNA): TGTGCCAGCGGCCCCCCGGGCGGAGAGGGCGAAAAACTGTTTTTT. Translating it yields CASGPPGGEGEKLFF. The V call is TRBV7-8, the J call TRBJ1-4; D is ambiguous. Germline loops: CDR1 SGHVS, CDR2 FQNEAQ. V lost 8 bases and J 8 bases, leaving 21 bases between the germline ends. This CDR3 region has 15 residues. Based on the CDR3 plus reference TRBV7-8 and TRBJ1-4, the full variable domain is GAGVSQSPRYKVAKRGQDVALRCDPISGHVSLFWYQQALGQGPEFLTYFQNEAQLDKSGLPSDRFFAERPEGSVSTLKIQRTQQEDSAVYLCASGPPGGEGEKLFFGSGTQLSVL.

The V gene is TRBV7-3, the J gene TRBJ1-3; 7 nucleotides line up with TRBD1. The V gene's germline CDR1 is SGHTA and CDR2 FQGTGA. The junction had 4 bases not matched to a gene; V was cut back by 5 bases and J by 0 bases. This CDR3 is built from 15 residues. CDR3 sequence: CASSPDRSSGNTIYF. DNA for the CDR3: TGTGCCAGCAGCCCGGACAGGAGCTCTGGAAACACCATATATTTT.

The gene calls are TRBV25-1 and TRBJ2-1, with 9 bases aligning to TRBD2. V was pared by 4 bases and J by 8 bases, with 6 bases of the junction left unmatched. Germline V gene sequence: CDR1 MGHDK, CDR2 SYGVNS. There are 14 residues in the CDR3. The CDR3 DNA reads as TGTGCCAGCAGTGTTGGGACTAGCAACGATGAGCAGTTCTTC. It translates to CASSVGTSNDEQFF.